Presented here are 14 T cell receptor beta chains from one specimen sequenced in a study of Graves' ophthalmopathy and Graves' hyperthyroidism (dated by TCRdb to between 2018 and 2020). The sequencer listed for this sample is Illumina HiSeq 2000. For repertoire sequencing, the TCR beta CDR3 regions were amplified from RNA transcripts. A first-round RT-PCR used HTBI primers with the Qiagen OneStep RT-PCR kit, followed by a second-round multiplex PCR, size selection and purification. TCRdb redid the processing of the public reads, applying fastp at Q25 and MiXCR, and retained in-frame beta chains. One record per CDR3 amino acid sequence lists the most common genes and DNA. The sample records just over 400,000 distinct CDR3 sequences, 20% to 25% of which are singletons. Jointly, the top ten make up 3% of the sample. Sequenced material: peripheral blood. The receptor source for this set is a woman in her late teens or twenties with stable Graves' hyperthyroidism. Donor details come from another sample of the same person, matched by shared clones.

This clonotype was seen many times. The chain uses TRBV30 and TRBJ2-5; D unresolved. V lost 3 bases to trimming and J lost 1 base, with 15 bases between them. The CDR3 has 15 amino acids. Germline V gene sequence: CDR1 GTSNPN, CDR2 SVGIG (reference sequence). The CDR3 bases are TGTGCCTGGAGCCTCTCCAGTGGGCCCCAAGAGACCCAGTACTTC. It is translated as CAWSLSSGPQETQYF.

V usage is TRBV18 and J usage is TRBJ1-5, with 7 bases matching TRBD1. CDR3 length equals 16 residues. CDR1 and CDR2 (germline): KGHSH, LQKENI. J lost 5 bases, V lost 2 bases, and 9 bases had no gene match. In DNA, the CDR3 is TGTGCCAGCTCACCAGGGACAGACAGGGTTGATCAGCCCCAGCATTTT. This codes for CASSPGTDRVDQPQHF.

This clonotype was observed at least ten times. The CDR3 DNA is TGCAGCGTCCCGACAGGGGTGAACACTGAAGCTTTCTTT. Encoded protein: CSVPTGVNTEAFF. The rearrangement links TRBV29-1 to TRBJ1-1; 8 bases are a match to TRBD1. The CDR3 consists of 13 residues. Germline lookup yields CDR1 SQVTM and CDR2 ANQGSEA. The V segment lost 6 bases and the J segment 0 bases; nucleotides outside the gene matches: 3.

Ten or more counts support this clonotype. The chain carries TRBV6-2 or TRBV6-3 and TRBJ2-7; D gene uncertain. Trimming stripped 5 bases from V and 0 bases from J, with 11 bases between. Germline-derived CDR1 and CDR2 are MNHEY and SVGEGT. The CDR3 runs to 14 residues. CDR3 amino acids: CASSHGRSSYEQYF. CDR3 nucleotide sequence: TGTGCCAGCAGTCATGGACGGTCCTCCTACGAGCAGTACTTC.

The V call is TRBV29-1, the J call TRBJ2-7; possibly TRBD2 for D (6 bases). Germline V gene sequence: CDR1 SQVTM, CDR2 ANQGSEA. This CDR3 has 12 amino acids. The V end lost 6 bases, the J end lost 5 bases, and 14 bases lay between the germline ends. The DNA of the CDR3 is TGCAGCGTCGACCTAGCGACCAACGAGCAGTACTTC. Protein sequence: CSVDLATNEQYF.

This clonotype was counted at least ten times. The rearrangement joins TRBV2 to TRBJ2-7, with TRBD2 identical over 8 bases. CDR3 size: 15 residues. Germline V gene data show CDR1 as SNHLY and CDR2 as FYNNEI. Germline trimming cut 4 bases from V and 2 bases from J; bases unmatched to any gene: 7. In nucleotides, the CDR3 is TGTGCCAGCAGTGTTACCGGGACTAGGGCCTACGAGCAGTACTTC. It is translated as CASSVTGTRAYEQYF.

This clonotype appeared many times. This chain connects TRBV6-2 or TRBV6-3 to TRBJ2-5; the D gene could be TRBD1 or TRBD2 (5 bases each). The CDR3 is made up of 15 amino acids. Germline-derived CDR1 and CDR2 are MNHEY and SVGEGT. Trimming took 0 bases from V and 5 from J, leaving 13 bases between them. CDR3 residues: CASSYSDIRGETQYF. For the CDR3, the DNA is TGTGCCAGCAGTTACTCGGACATACGAGGGGAGACCCAGTACTTC.

In this sample, this clonotype turned up many times. The rearrangement links TRBV30 to TRBJ2-5; D uncertain. Looked up from germline, CDR1 is GTSNPN and CDR2 is SVGIG (reference sequence). CDR3 length equals 13 residues. The germline V and J ends were trimmed by 3 bases and 5 bases, with 13 bases remaining between them. The CDR3 reads CAWSVIPGETQYF. CDR3 nucleotides: TGTGCCTGGAGCGTCATTCCCGGGGAGACCCAGTACTTC.

This clonotype was seen repeatedly, ten times or more. J is TRBJ2-7 and V is TRBV6-2 or TRBV6-3; no clear D gene. The V gene lost 8 bases and the J gene lost 5 bases, with 16 bases spanning the gap. The CDR3 runs to 13 residues. Germline values: CDR1 MNHEY, CDR2 SVGEGT. The DNA for the CDR3 is TGTGCCAGCGGGTCCCAGGTGCGGAACGAGCAGTACTTC. Translation gives CASGSQVRNEQYF.

This clonotype was counted at least ten times. The chain links TRBV18 to TRBJ2-7; unclear D gene. The CDR3 has 12 residues. The germline V and J ends were trimmed by 3 bases and 8 bases, with 11 bases remaining between them. CDR1 KGHSH and CDR2 LQKENI come from the germline V gene. In DNA form, the CDR3 reads TGTGCCAGCTCACCGTCCAGATACAAGCAGTACTTC. Translation: CASSPSRYKQYF.

In the case of this clonotype: Given a much more abundant clone one base away, this may be a read error. The chain couples TRBV6-5 to TRBJ1-5; D is uncertain. V gave up 1 base and J gave up 5 bases, with 6 bases separating them. The CDR3 contains 13 residues. Per germline, CDR1 MNHEY and CDR2 SVGAGI. The CDR3 DNA reads as TGTGCCAGCAGTTACTTCGGCGATCAGCCCCAGCATTTT. Protein: CASSYFGDQPQHF.

This clonotype was counted many times. The genes are TRBV5-5 and TRBJ2-7, with D perhaps TRBD1 (5 bases). From germline, CDR1 is SGHKS and CDR2 YYEKEE (reference sequence). The length of the CDR3 is 16 residues. The V gene lost 0 bases and the J gene lost 3 bases, with 16 bases spanning the gap. CDR3 bases: TGTGCCAGCAGCTTGGTGAGTTTTGGCAGGGTCTACGAGCAGTACTTC. This translates into CASSLVSFGRVYEQYF. The variable domain in full, with the rest retrieved from reference TRBV5-5 and TRBJ2-7, is DAGVTQSPTHLIKTRGQQVTLRCSPISGHKSVSWYQQVLGQGPQFIFQYYEKEERGRGNFPDRFSARQFPNYSSELNVNALLLGDSALYLCASSLVSFGRVYEQYFGPGTRLTVT.

This clonotype was seen ten or more times. CDR3 DNA: TGTGCCAGCAGTTACAGCCTAATGGCAGGGACCGGGGAGCTGTTTTTT. Its protein is CASSYSLMAGTGELFF. The chain joins TRBV6-5 to TRBJ2-2, with a tentative D call TRBD1 (5 bases). The length of the CDR3 is 16 residues. Germline-derived CDR1 and CDR2 are MNHEY and SVGAGI. V lost 2 bases to trimming and J lost 5 bases, with 15 bases between them.

This clonotype was counted many times. The rearrangement joins TRBV4-3 to TRBJ1-1; possibly TRBD1 for D (6 bases). There are 14 residues in the CDR3. Trimming shortened V by 0 bases and J by 5 bases, and 10 bases separated the two germline ends. Germline-derived CDR1 and CDR2 are LGHNA and YSLEER. The CDR3 DNA follows: TGCGCCAGCAGCCAAGAATTACAGGGAACTGAAGCTTTCTTT. Translated: CASSQELQGTEAFF.